This T cell receptor beta chain appears in the sequencing data of a study of T-cell reconstitution after alpha-beta-depleted transplantation in children (dated by TCRdb to the mid-2010s). Notes on the research overall: Using TCR repertoire profiling, the study quantitatively followed how T-cell immune reconstitution unfolded in children after TCRalphabeta/CD19-depleted allogeneic hematopoietic cell transplantation.

In its sample, this clonotype was seen many times. Its antigen target is currently unknown. Base-call qualities are not available, and no considerably larger clone is one nucleotide away. The junction shows trimming of 0 bases on V and 4 bases on J, plus 13 bases between the germline ends. In the germline V gene (reference sequence), CDR1 corresponds to DFQATT and CDR2 to SNEGSKA. There are 16 amino acids in the CDR3, from cysteine to phenylalanine inclusive. Only the CDR3 DNA is retained, 48 bases long and in frame from the first base. Receptor amplification or capture employed PCR. Sequenced on an Illumina HiSeq 2500. To normalize quantification of the TCRbeta repertoire, the TCR libraries were built with molecular barcoding that relied on unique molecular identifiers. Using fastp trimming at Q25 and MiXCR clonotype assembly, TCRdb reanalyzed the public sequencing data and kept in-frame beta chains. Rows matching on CDR3 protein sequence are summarized as one entry with the most common DNA and genes. Present in this sample are about 640,000 distinct CDR3 sequences, roughly 17% of which were seen just once. Jointly, the top ten make up under 1.2% of the sample.

The sequence joins TRBV20-1 to TRBJ1-6; a weak D assignment points to TRBD1 (6 bases agree). The sequenced sample was PBMCs from the stem cell graft donor, obtained from the stem cell graft. The sequence derives from a human donor who donated a stem cell graft to a child with acute myeloid leukemia. DNA sequence: TGCAGTGCTAGAGACCTGGGACAAACTTATAATTCACCCCTCCACTTT. The translation is CSARDLGQTYNSPLHF.